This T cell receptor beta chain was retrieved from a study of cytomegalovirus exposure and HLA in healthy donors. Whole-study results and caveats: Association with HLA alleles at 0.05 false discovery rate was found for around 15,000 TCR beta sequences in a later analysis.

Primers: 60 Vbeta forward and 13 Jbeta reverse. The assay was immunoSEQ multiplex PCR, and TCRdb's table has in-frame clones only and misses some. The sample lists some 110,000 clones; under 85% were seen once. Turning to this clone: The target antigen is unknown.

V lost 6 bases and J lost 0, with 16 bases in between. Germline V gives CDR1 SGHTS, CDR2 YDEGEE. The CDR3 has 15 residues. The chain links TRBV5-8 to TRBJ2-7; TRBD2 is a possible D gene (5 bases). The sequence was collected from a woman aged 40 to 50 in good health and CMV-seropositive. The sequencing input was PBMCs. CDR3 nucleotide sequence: TGTGCCAGCACCAGAGGGTACACCAGCTCCTACGAGCAGTACTTC. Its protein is CASTRGYTSSYEQYF.